Following are 9 T cell receptor beta chains from one sample sequenced in a study of blood T cells in healthy people across ages. It was with a sample-barcoded 5' primer and a J-beta primer mix that a second PCR of roughly 7 to 12 cycles was run. Using its own MiXCR run on the 5' RACE reads, TCRdb lists one record per CDR3 protein. Among around 800,000 distinct CDR3 sequences, 25% to 30% were seen once, and the ten largest hold 3%. These data also featured in a second study, about T cells of mothers and their children.

Sequenced sample: blood. Receptors were obtained from a boy younger than 18 in good health.

Only a few counts were recorded for this clonotype. V usage is TRBV5-1 and J usage is TRBJ2-1, with D possibly TRBD2 on 6 matching bases. The end of the DNA is better explained by TRBJ2-5, so the J call may be wrong. The CDR3 consists of 14 residues. Germline V CDR1 and CDR2: SGHRS, YFSETQ. This CDR3 is CASSFELAWETQYF. CDR3 coding DNA: TGCGCCAGCAGCTTTGAACTAGCCTGGGAGACCCAGTACTTC.

This clonotype was observed a handful of times. The chain combines TRBV9 with TRBJ2-5, with D perhaps TRBD1 (5 bases). CDR1 is SGDLS, CDR2 YYNGEE, per germline. The CDR3 is made up of 13 amino acids. The V and J ends lost 5 bases and 3 bases respectively, with 11 bases between them. The CDR3 is CASRSAREETQYF. CDR3 coding DNA: TGTGCCAGCAGGTCGGCCAGGGAAGAGACCCAGTACTTC.

This clonotype has only a few counts. The rearrangement links TRBV20-1 to TRBJ1-6, with no clear D. Germline V lookup: CDR1 DFQATT, CDR2 SNEGSKA (reference sequence). The CDR3 is made up of 14 amino acids. V was clipped by 1 base and J by 6 bases, with 10 bases between them. Written as DNA, the CDR3 is TGCAGTGCTAGAGCCGGAGGGCCTAATTCACCCCTCCACTTT. Translated: CSARAGGPNSPLHF.

The chain recombines TRBV3-1 with TRBJ1-2; D is unclear. V dropped 2 bases and J dropped 3 bases, with 16 bases sitting between them. Per the germline V gene, CDR1 is LGHDT and CDR2 is YNNKEL (reference sequence). The CDR3 covers 16 residues. For the CDR3, the DNA is TGTGCCAGCAGCCAACACCACCGGACGGAAGACTATGGCTACACCTTC. It translates to CASSQHHRTEDYGYTF. Supplemented by reference TRBV3-1 and TRBJ1-2, the full variable domain reads DTAVSQTPKYLVTQMGNDKSIKCEQNLGHDTMYWYKQDSKKFLKIMFSYNNKELIINETVPNRFSPKSPDKAHLNLHINSLELGDSAVYFCASSQHHRTEDYGYTFGSGTRLTVV.

The chain uses TRBV3-1 and TRBJ1-1, with TRBD1 identical over 11 bases. Germline loops: CDR1 LGHDT, CDR2 YNNKEL (reference sequence). The length of the CDR3 is 16 residues. The J segment lost 5 bases and the V segment lost 2 bases, leaving 7 bases of the junction unmatched. The DNA of the CDR3 is TGTGCCAGCAGCCAACCGCCTGGACAGGGGGCGACTGAAGCTTTCTTT. As protein: CASSQPPGQGATEAFF. Supplemented by reference TRBV3-1 and TRBJ1-1, the full variable domain reads DTAVSQTPKYLVTQMGNDKSIKCEQNLGHDTMYWYKQDSKKFLKIMFSYNNKELIINETVPNRFSPKSPDKAHLNLHINSLELGDSAVYFCASSQPPGQGATEAFFGQGTRLTVV.

This clonotype showed up just once. A read error may explain this, as a much larger clone is one base away. This rearrangement joins TRBV25-1 to TRBJ1-4, with TRBD1 as a possible D gene (5 bases). Germline assignment: CDR1 MGHDK and CDR2 SYGVNS. The CDR3 is 14 residues long. The CDR3 DNA is TGTGCCAGCCCCCTTCGGGGCCCGGATGAAAAACCGTTTTTT. It codes for CASPLRGPDEKPFF.

V gene TRBV7-9 combines with J gene TRBJ2-3; 7 bases agree with TRBD2. The CDR3 spans 16 residues. Germline lookup yields CDR1 SEHNR and CDR2 FQNEAQ (reference sequence). The ends lost 2 bases at V and 0 bases at J; junction bases unmatched: 5. The CDR3 coding sequence is TGTGCCAGCAGCTTAAGACGGGGGGATAGCACAGATACGCAGTATTTT. Encoded protein: CASSLRRGDSTDTQYF.

This clonotype was recorded a few times. The chain uses TRBV6-2 or TRBV6-3 and TRBJ2-1; 12 bases agree with TRBD2. Germline V gene lookup returns CDR1 MNHEY and CDR2 SVGEGT. The trim removed 0 bases at V and 3 bases at J, leaving 6 bases unmatched. The CDR3 length is 18 residues. The CDR3: CASSYSKASGRVYNEQFF. In nucleotides, the CDR3 is TGTGCCAGCAGTTACTCGAAGGCTAGCGGGAGGGTCTACAATGAGCAGTTCTTC.

This clonotype came up many times. The rearrangement joins TRBV6-4 to TRBJ2-3; TRBD2 agrees at 10 bases. Per the germline V gene, CDR1 is MRHNA and CDR2 is SNTAGT. The CDR3 totals 17 residues. The junction had 10 bases not matched to a gene; V was cut back by 0 bases and J by 7 bases. CDR3 loop: CASSDSTLAGDMNTQYF. The CDR3 DNA sequence: TGTGCCAGCAGTGACTCTACCCTAGCGGGAGATATGAATACGCAGTATTTT.